This entry lists 28 T cell receptor beta chains sequenced from one sample in a study of blood T cell repertoires in COVID-19. Measured with immunoSEQ multiplex PCR; TCRdb has only the in-frame clones, and not every one. The data contain around 29,000 clones, 85% to 90% of them singletons. The sample consisted of peripheral blood. The source is a man in his 70s with active COVID-19.

This chain links TRBV28 with TRBJ1-5; 7 positions agree with TRBD1. The length of the CDR3 is 14 residues. The V segment lost 4 bases and the J segment 4 bases; nucleotides outside the gene matches: 4. The germline gives CDR1 MDHEN, CDR2 SYDVKM. In DNA form, the CDR3 reads TGTGCCAGCAGTTGGACAGGCGGAAATCAGCCCCAGCATTTT. Amino acids: CASSWTGGNQPQHF.

V usage is TRBV5-8 and J usage is TRBJ2-3, with 10 bases aligning to TRBD1. Germline values: CDR1 SGHTS, CDR2 YDEGEE. This CDR3 comprises 15 residues. V dropped 6 bases and J dropped 5; count of bases not matched to a gene: 9. This CDR3 is CASTVDRGRGDTQYF. As DNA, the CDR3 is TGTGCCAGCACCGTCGACAGGGGGCGTGGAGATACGCAGTATTTT.

The J gene is TRBJ2-7, the V gene TRBV2; 12 bases match TRBD2. This CDR3 comprises 15 residues. J gave up 0 bases and V 10 bases, and 7 bases lay outside the gene matches. Per the germline V gene, CDR1 is SNHLY and CDR2 is FYNNEI. DNA for the CDR3: TGTGCCACGAAGACTAGCGGGAGATTCTCCTACGAGCAGTACTTC. Protein sequence: CATKTSGRFSYEQYF.

The V gene is TRBV11-2, the J gene TRBJ1-3; TRBD1 is a possible D gene (5 bases). The V and J ends lost 4 bases and 7 bases respectively, with 11 bases between them. This CDR3 region has 13 residues. Germline V gene data show CDR1 as SGHAT and CDR2 as FQNNGV. CDR3 DNA: TGTGCCAGCAGCTCCACCCCAGGGAACACCATATATTTT. The encoded protein is CASSSTPGNTIYF. The whole variable domain, filled in from reference TRBV11-2 and TRBJ1-3, reads EAGVAQSPRYKIIEKRQSVAFWCNPISGHATLYWYQQILGQGPKLLIQFQNNGVVDDSQLPKDRFSAERLKGVDSTLKIQPAKLEDSAVYLCASSSTPGNTIYFGEGSWLTVV.

The chain couples TRBV14 to TRBJ2-7, with 14 bases that match TRBD2. Germline lookup yields CDR1 SGHDN and CDR2 FVKESK. V trimming: 0 bases; J trimming: 0 bases; junction bases outside the gene matches: 4. This CDR3 is 18 amino acids long. CDR3: CASSQEWTSGRSSYEQYF. CDR3 nucleotides: TGTGCCAGCAGCCAAGAGTGGACTAGCGGGAGGAGCTCCTACGAGCAGTACTTC.

The gene calls are TRBV29-1 and TRBJ1-1; 9 positions agree with TRBD1. CDR1 and CDR2 (germline): SQVTM, ANQGSEA. The V and J ends lost 6 bases and 0 bases, in that order; junction bases with no gene match: 2. The CDR3 sequence is 13 residues long. CDR3 sequence (DNA): TGCAGCGTCGGGGACAGGGTGAACACTGAAGCTTTCTTT. It codes for CSVGDRVNTEAFF.

The V call is TRBV30, the J call TRBJ2-1; no definite D call. The CDR3 spans 11 residues. Germline loops: CDR1 GTSNPN, CDR2 SVGIG (reference sequence). V was shortened by 1 base and J by 9 bases, with 7 bases between the two germline ends. CDR3 sequence (DNA): TGTGCCTGGAGTGCGAGAGGTGAGCAGTTCTTC. Its protein is CAWSARGEQFF.

The chain joins TRBV27 to TRBJ2-2; 8 bases are a match to TRBD1. The germline gives CDR1 MNHEY, CDR2 SMNVEV (reference sequence). The V and J ends lost 2 bases and 4 bases, in that order; junction bases with no gene match: 6. This CDR3 is built from 16 residues. The chain's CDR3 is CASSLVQGAVTGELFF. The CDR3 bases are TGTGCCAGCAGTTTAGTCCAGGGGGCGGTCACCGGGGAGCTGTTTTTT.

The gene calls are TRBV3-1 (or the pseudogene TRBV3-2) and TRBJ2-2; D possibly corresponds to TRBD1 (5 bases). Looked up from germline, CDR1 is LGHDT and CDR2 is YNNKEL (reference sequence). This CDR3 region has 14 residues. The V and J ends lost 5 bases and 3 bases respectively, with 10 bases between them. The CDR3 is CASSSQGYTGELFF. CDR3 in DNA: TGTGCCAGCAGCTCGCAGGGCTACACCGGGGAGCTGTTTTTT.

This rearrangement joins TRBV5-6 to TRBJ1-2; D possibly corresponds to TRBD1 (5 bases). The CDR3 runs 13 residues. Germline V gives CDR1 SGHDT, CDR2 YYEEEE. With 5 bases removed from V and 3 bases from J, the gap between germline ends came to 11 bases. The CDR3 here is CASSVDSDYGYTF. The CDR3 coding sequence is TGTGCCAGCAGTGTCGACAGCGACTATGGCTACACCTTC. Drawing the rest from reference TRBV5-6 and TRBJ1-2, the complete variable domain is DAGVTQSPTHLIKTRGQQVTLRCSPKSGHDTVSWYQQALGQGPQFIFQYYEEEERQRGNFPDRFSGHQFPNYSSELNVNALLLGDSALYLCASSVDSDYGYTFGSGTRLTVV.

The chain couples TRBV2 to TRBJ2-2; D is possibly TRBD2 (6 bases). The CDR3 is made up of 13 amino acids. Germline V lookup: CDR1 SNHLY, CDR2 FYNNEI. V was pared by 7 bases and J by 5 bases, with 11 bases between. This CDR3 reads CASTLASTGELFF. Written as DNA, the CDR3 is TGTGCCAGCACCCTAGCGTCGACCGGGGAGCTGTTTTTT.

The V and J genes are TRBV5-1 and TRBJ1-1; D not certain. The V end lost 3 bases, the J end lost 3 bases, and 15 bases lay between the germline ends. The CDR3 runs to 15 residues. In germline, CDR1 is SGHRS, CDR2 YFSETQ. CDR3 sequence (DNA): TGCGCCAGCAGCTCCTTCCCGCAGCGGGACACTGAAGCTTTCTTT. This translates into CASSSFPQRDTEAFF.

The chain joins TRBV18 to TRBJ2-7; TRBD1 agrees at 10 bases. The CDR3 loop spans 15 amino acids. Germline V lookup: CDR1 KGHSH, CDR2 LQKENI. J was trimmed by 7 bases and V by 1 base; bases with no gene match: 7. This CDR3 is CASSPRAWTGGEQYF. The CDR3 bases are TGTGCCAGCTCACCACGCGCTTGGACAGGGGGGGAGCAGTACTTC. Supplemented by reference TRBV18 and TRBJ2-7, the full variable domain reads NAGVMQNPRHLVRRRGQEARLRCSPMKGHSHVYWYRQLPEEGLKFMVYLQKENIIDESGMPKERFSAEFPKEGPSILRIQQVVRGDSAAYFCASSPRAWTGGEQYFGPGTRLTVT.

The chain has TRBV9 and TRBJ2-1, with 8 bases that match TRBD1. The CDR3 runs 14 residues. Germline CDR1 is SGDLS and CDR2 is YYNGEE. The ends lost 0 bases at V and 10 bases at J; junction bases unmatched: 6. CDR3 coding DNA: TGTGCCAGCAGCGTAGAGCAGGGGGCAGGGGAGCAGTTCTTC. As protein: CASSVEQGAGEQFF.

A single count supports this clone. Written as DNA, the CDR3 is TGTGCCAGCACCATCCGGGCCCAGGGAGGCTATGGCTACACCTTC. This translates into CASTIRAQGGYGYTF. V usage is TRBV6-5 and J usage is TRBJ1-2; D may be TRBD1 (5 bases). Germline CDR1 reads MNHEY; CDR2 reads SVGAGI. This CDR3 spans 15 amino acids. V gave up 7 bases and J gave up 4 bases, with 19 bases separating them.

The chain combines TRBV2 with TRBJ2-3; 11 positions match TRBD2. Germline V gene sequence: CDR1 SNHLY, CDR2 FYNNEI. The CDR3 runs 15 residues. The junction had 8 bases not matched to a gene; V was cut back by 6 bases and J by 6 bases. CDR3 DNA sequence: TGTGCCAGCAGCCTACTAGCGGGAGCAGTCGATACGCAGTATTTT. Protein: CASSLLAGAVDTQYF.

CDR3 in amino acids: CASSLGTRGQPQHF. CDR3 DNA sequence: TGTGCCAGCAGCTTAGGCACCAGGGGTCAGCCCCAGCATTTT. This rearrangement joins TRBV13 to TRBJ1-5; the D gene is possibly TRBD1 (6 bases). In germline, CDR1 is PRHDT, CDR2 FYEKMQ (reference sequence). This CDR3 is built from 14 residues. Trimming stripped 0 bases from V and 6 bases from J, with 9 bases between. Together with reference TRBV13 and TRBJ1-5, the CDR3 gives the full variable domain: AAGVIQSPRHLIKEKRETATLKCYPIPRHDTVYWYQQGPGQDPQFLISFYEKMQSDKGSIPDRFSAQQFSDYHSELNMSSLELGDSALYFCASSLGTRGQPQHFGDGTRLSIL.

DNA for the CDR3: TGTGCCAGCAGCCAGGACAGGGACAATGAGCAGTTCTTC. Translated, it gives CASSQDRDNEQFF. This chain connects TRBV7-3 to TRBJ2-1, with 8 bases aligning to TRBD1. Germline CDR1 is SGHTA and CDR2 is FQGTGA. Unmatched junction bases numbered 2, after V lost 5 bases and J lost 5 bases. The CDR3 runs to 13 residues. Drawing the rest from reference TRBV7-3 and TRBJ2-1, the complete variable domain is GAGVSQTPSNKVTEKGKYVELRCDPISGHTALYWYRQSLGQGPEFLIYFQGTGAADDSGLPNDRFFAVRPEGSVSTLKIQRTERGDSAVYLCASSQDRDNEQFFGPGTRLTVL.

The rearrangement joins TRBV28 to TRBJ1-2; D possibly corresponds to TRBD1 (5 bases). V was pared by 3 bases and J by 5 bases, with 13 bases between. The CDR3 spans 14 residues. Per the germline V gene, CDR1 is MDHEN and CDR2 is SYDVKM. CDR3: CASSLGRVTYGYTF. CDR3 coding DNA: TGTGCCAGCAGTTTGGGCAGGGTAACTTATGGCTACACCTTC.

The V and J genes are TRBV27 and TRBJ2-2, with D possibly being TRBD1 (6 bases). In germline, CDR1 is MNHEY, CDR2 SMNVEV (reference sequence). V lost 1 base, J lost 2 bases, and 8 bases lay in between. This CDR3 is built from 15 residues. The CDR3, as DNA: TGTGCCAGCAGTTTATTACAGGGTAACACCGGGGAGCTGTTTTTT. Protein product: CASSLLQGNTGELFF.

V and J are TRBV28 and TRBJ2-7; D gene uncertain. Trimming took off 7 bases at V and 4 bases at J, with 8 bases between the two ends. This CDR3 is 11 amino acids long. The V gene's germline CDR1 is MDHEN and CDR2 SYDVKM. The CDR3: CASTSKYEQYF. The CDR3 bases are TGTGCCAGCACCTCTAAATACGAGCAGTACTTC.

This clone was recorded only once. The chain employs TRBV15 and TRBJ2-3, with TRBD2 identical over 7 bases. The CDR3 is 13 residues long. Germline CDR1 and CDR2: LNHNV and YYDKDF (reference sequence). The ends lost 9 bases at V and 2 bases at J; junction bases unmatched: 5. CDR3 in amino acids: CATRTRDTDTQYF. The CDR3 DNA follows: TGTGCCACGAGGACTAGAGACACAGATACGCAGTATTTT.

The rearrangement uses TRBV6-6 and TRBJ1-5, with 7 bases lining up with TRBD1. Germline CDR1 is MNHNY and CDR2 is SVGAGI (reference sequence). The CDR3 covers 14 residues. V dropped 2 bases and J dropped 8; count of bases not matched to a gene: 6. As DNA, the CDR3 is TGTGCCAGCAGTTACCCCGAAACAGGGGAGCCCCAGCATTTT. Encoded protein: CASSYPETGEPQHF.

The chain uses TRBV7-2 and TRBJ1-3, with a tentative D call TRBD1 (6 bases). The CDR3 runs 17 residues. CDR1 is SGHTA, CDR2 FQGNSA, per germline. Trimming stripped 5 bases from V and 0 bases from J, with 17 bases between. This chain's CDR3 is CASSPGGGLGSGNTIYF. The CDR3 DNA follows: TGTGCCAGCAGCCCTGGGGGGGGCTTGGGCTCTGGAAACACCATATATTTT.

The chain combines TRBV9 with TRBJ2-7; 7 positions agree with TRBD1. The trim removed 5 bases at V and 2 bases at J, leaving 13 bases unmatched. The CDR3 is 16 residues long. Germline V gene sequence: CDR1 SGDLS, CDR2 YYNGEE. The CDR3, as DNA: TGTGCCAGCAGACCCCCTTACCAAACAGGGGCCTACGAGCAGTACTTC. It specifies CASRPPYQTGAYEQYF. The full variable domain, with the rest looked up from reference TRBV9 and TRBJ2-7, is DSGVTQTPKHLITATGQRVTLRCSPRSGDLSVYWYQQSLDQGLQFLIQYYNGEERAKGNILERFSAQQFPDLHSELNLSSLELGDSALYFCASRPPYQTGAYEQYFGPGTRLTVT.

The rearrangement links TRBV2 to TRBJ2-3; D unresolved. Germline V gene lookup returns CDR1 SNHLY and CDR2 FYNNEI. V shed 0 bases and J shed 5 bases, with 9 bases lying between them. The CDR3 has 14 amino acids. CDR3 protein: CASSEATEIDTQYF. The DNA for the CDR3 is TGTGCCAGCAGTGAAGCGACTGAAATAGATACGCAGTATTTT.

The genes are TRBV15 and TRBJ1-5; the D gene is possibly TRBD1 (6 bases). V was trimmed by 0 bases and J by 3 bases, leaving 15 bases between them. CDR1 and CDR2 (germline): LNHNV, YYDKDF (reference sequence). The CDR3 is made up of 17 amino acids. The chain's CDR3 is CATSRDLVSGANQPQHF. DNA of the CDR3: TGTGCCACCAGCAGAGATCTGGTGTCAGGGGCCAATCAGCCCCAGCATTTT.

The V gene is TRBV30, the J gene TRBJ1-2; no reliable D call. V was cut by 5 bases and J by 0 bases, with 4 bases left in between. The germline V gene encodes CDR1 GTSNPN and CDR2 SVGIG (reference sequence). The CDR3 contains 11 residues. The CDR3 sequence: CAWAANYGYTF. The DNA for the CDR3 is TGTGCCTGGGCAGCTAACTATGGCTACACCTTC. Supplemented by reference TRBV30 and TRBJ1-2, the full variable domain reads SQTIHQWPATLVQPVGSPLSLECTVEGTSNPNLYWYRQAAGRGLQLLFYSVGIGQISSEVPQNLSASRPQDRQFILSSKKLLLSDSGFYLCAWAANYGYTFGSGTRLTVV.